The 10 T cell receptor beta chains listed next were all sequenced from one sample in a study of cytomegalovirus exposure and HLA in healthy donors. The PCR made use of 60 Vbeta and 13 Jbeta primers. The repertoire was sequenced with immunoSEQ multiplex PCR; TCRdb's copy has only in-frame clones and lacks some. The sample comprises 110,000 or so clones, 60% to 85% of which are singletons, and around 12% rests with the top ten. The source material was PBMCs. The receptors stem from a woman aged 40 to 55 in good health and CMV-seropositive.

V is TRBV18 and J is TRBJ1-1, with a possible D match to TRBD1 (6 bases). The V gene's germline CDR1 is KGHSH and CDR2 LQKENI. The V and J ends lost 4 bases and 1 base respectively, with 10 bases between them. The CDR3 totals 14 residues. CDR3 nucleotide sequence: TGTGCCAGCTCACGACAGGAACGGAACACTGAAGCTTTCTTT. Its translation is CASSRQERNTEAFF. The whole variable domain, filled in from reference TRBV18 and TRBJ1-1, reads NAGVMQNPRHLVRRRGQEARLRCSPMKGHSHVYWYRQLPEEGLKFMVYLQKENIIDESGMPKERFSAEFPKEGPSILRIQQVVRGDSAAYFCASSRQERNTEAFFGQGTRLTVV.

This rearrangement joins TRBV5-8 to TRBJ1-6; TRBD1 matches at 8 bases. The V and J ends lost 2 bases and 6 bases, in that order; junction bases with no gene match: 1. Germline loops: CDR1 SGHTS, CDR2 YDEGEE. The CDR3 totals 14 residues. The CDR3 region has the DNA TGTGCCAGCAGCTTCGACAGGGGTAATTCACCCCTCCACTTT. Translation: CASSFDRGNSPLHF. The entire variable domain, with the rest obtained from reference TRBV5-8 and TRBJ1-6, is as follows: EAGVTQSPTHLIKTRGQQATLRCSPISGHTSVYWYQQALGLGLQFLLWYDEGEERNRGNFPPRFSGRQFPNYSSELNVNALELEDSALYLCASSFDRGNSPLHFGNGTRLTVT.

The V and J genes are TRBV2 and TRBJ1-1; D gene unclear. CDR3 size: 12 residues. CDR1 is SNHLY, CDR2 FYNNEI, per germline. Trimming left V 8 bases short and J 5 bases short, with 12 bases between. CDR3 in DNA: TGTGCCAGCGTGGAGGTGGGGACTGAAGCTTTCTTT. Amino acid sequence: CASVEVGTEAFF.

In DNA form, the CDR3 reads TGCAGCGTTGTTTGGGACAGCTACGAGCAGTACTTC. Translation: CSVVWDSYEQYF. V and J are TRBV29-1 and TRBJ2-7; 7 positions agree with TRBD1. J was trimmed by 3 bases and V by 4 bases; bases with no gene match: 3. Germline V gene lookup returns CDR1 SQVTM and CDR2 ANQGSEA. The CDR3 has 12 amino acids.

The chain joins TRBV7-9 to TRBJ2-7; no definite D call. Trimming stripped 2 bases from V and 2 bases from J, with 10 bases between. The CDR3 spans 14 residues. Germline lookup yields CDR1 SEHNR and CDR2 FQNEAQ (reference sequence). This CDR3 is CASSLSQYPYEQYF. The CDR3 DNA is TGTGCCAGCAGCTTAAGTCAGTACCCCTACGAGCAGTACTTC.

CDR3 coding DNA: TGCGCCAGCCTAGACGGCCCCGAAGGGGCCAACGTCCTGACTTTC. Translated, it gives CASLDGPEGANVLTF. The genes are TRBV5-1 and TRBJ2-6; D remains unclear. Germline V gene sequence: CDR1 SGHRS, CDR2 YFSETQ. The CDR3 is 15 residues long. V gave up 7 bases and J gave up 4 bases, with 15 bases separating them. Looking up the rest from reference TRBV5-1 and TRBJ2-6 gives the full variable domain: KAGVTQTPRYLIKTRGQQVTLSCSPISGHRSVSWYQQTPGQGLQFLFEYFSETQRNKGNFPGRFSGRQFSNSRSEMNVSTLELGDSALYLCASLDGPEGANVLTFGAGSRLTVL.

V is TRBV5-8 and J is TRBJ2-7, with D uncertain. The germline gives CDR1 SGHTS, CDR2 YDEGEE. The CDR3 extends over 11 amino acids. V lost 4 bases and J lost 0, with 2 bases in between. CDR3 amino acids: CASSRSYEQYF. The CDR3 nucleotides are TGTGCCAGCAGCCGCTCCTACGAGCAGTACTTC.

For this clone: This same CDR3 is encoded by further DNA sequences in the sample. V gene TRBV7-9 combines with J gene TRBJ2-3; D perhaps matches TRBD2 (6 bases). Trimming shortened V by 4 bases and J by 6 bases, and 11 bases separated the two germline ends. Germline CDR1 is SEHNR and CDR2 is FQNEAQ (reference sequence). This CDR3 has 13 amino acids. Written as DNA, the CDR3 is TGTGCCAGCAGCTCTTCGGGGGTGGATACGCAGTATTTT. Its protein product is CASSSSGVDTQYF.

The chain has TRBV10-3 and TRBJ2-1; possible D gene TRBD1, 6 bases. Germline lookup yields CDR1 ENHRY and CDR2 SYGVKD. This CDR3 spans 12 amino acids. The germline V and J ends were trimmed by 9 bases and 8 bases, with 14 bases remaining between them. CDR3 DNA sequence: TGTGCCATTCAACAGGGATCCGATGAGCAGTTCTTC. Translation: CAIQQGSDEQFF.

The chain uses TRBV15 and TRBJ1-1; 8 bases are a match to TRBD1. CDR1 and CDR2 (germline): LNHNV, YYDKDF (reference sequence). The junction had 6 bases not matched to a gene; V was cut back by 4 bases and J by 5 bases. The CDR3 covers 14 residues. The DNA for the CDR3 is TGTGCCACCAGCACGACGTACAGGGGGACTGAAGCTTTCTTT. This encodes CATSTTYRGTEAFF.